A single sample is the source of the 11 T cell receptor beta chains below, sequenced in a study of tumor-infiltrating lymphocytes in oesophageal squamous cell carcinoma. TCRdb recomputed calls from the PCR reads with MiXCR, one row per CDR3 protein. Of 20,000 or so distinct CDR3 sequences listed, under 50% are singletons. The specimen sequenced was normal esophageal tissue next to the tumor. These receptors originate from a male donor with esophageal squamous cell carcinoma.

Of note for this clonotype: This clone may be a read error of a much larger clone one base away. The genes are TRBV10-1 and TRBJ2-7, with a tentative D call TRBD1 (5 bases). The CDR3 contains 15 residues. Germline V gives CDR1 WNHNN, CDR2 SYGVQD (reference sequence). The CDR3 protein is CANSEFQGGNNEQYF. The CDR3 DNA follows: TGCGCCAACAGTGAGTTCCAGGGCGGAAACAATGAGCAGTACTTC.

This chain joins TRBV6-8 and TRBJ1-2, with 11 bases identical to TRBD1. The better agreement between TRBJ2-7 and the DNA end casts doubt on the J call. Germline CDR1 MNHGY, CDR2 SAAAGT. The CDR3 totals 15 residues. CDR3 sequence: CASRSIRDRGIQQYF. DNA for the CDR3: TGTGCCAGCAGATCGATCCGGGACAGGGGGATTCAGCAGTACTTC.

On this clonotype itself: One junction end disagrees with the germline gene, perhaps due to a read error. The chain employs TRBV5-3 and TRBJ2-7, with D unclear. TRBV5-3 is placed among ORFs of uncertain function. The CDR3 loop spans 12 amino acids. The CDR3 protein is CASSFNVYEQYF. The CDR3 region has the DNA TGTGCCAGCAGCTTTAATGTTTACGAGCAGTACTTC.

The rearrangement links TRBV7-2 to TRBJ2-2; TRBD2 agrees at 9 bases. The CDR3 is made up of 16 amino acids. Germline V gene data show CDR1 as SGHTA and CDR2 as FQGNSA. The V gene end was trimmed by 1 base and the J gene end by 6 bases; junction bases not matched to a gene: 6. Here the CDR3 reads CASSLGSGRRSGELFF. The CDR3 DNA follows: TGTGCCAGCAGCTTAGGTAGCGGGAGAAGGTCCGGGGAGCTGTTTTTT.

This clonotype was counted at least ten times. The V call is TRBV5-1, the J call TRBJ2-5; 10 nucleotides align to TRBD2. The length of the CDR3 is 14 residues. Trimming removed 5 bases from V and 10 bases from J; junction bases left unmatched: 11. The germline V gene encodes CDR1 SGHRS and CDR2 YFSETQ. The CDR3 DNA follows: TGCGCCAGCAGTCCCGCTAGCGGGAGATTCCACCAGTACTTC. Protein product: CASSPASGRFHQYF.

This clonotype was seen a few times. V is TRBV18 and J is TRBJ2-3; D is perhaps TRBD2 (6 bases). Germline CDR1 reads KGHSH; CDR2 reads LQKENI. V shed 3 bases and J shed 4 bases, with 20 bases lying between them. The CDR3 is 17 residues long. CDR3 coding DNA: TGTGCCAGCTCACCCCGAGGATTGGGAGGAGTCCCAGATACGCAGTATTTT. Its translation is CASSPRGLGGVPDTQYF.

The chain carries TRBV12-3 or TRBV12-4 and TRBJ2-3, with 7 positions matching TRBD1. The DNA end favors TRBJ2-7, so the J call may be wrong. The CDR3 has 18 amino acids. CDR3 residues: CASSLLGQSHILPYEQYF. DNA of the CDR3: TGTGCCAGCAGCTTATTGGGACAGAGCCACATACTTCCCTACGAGCAGTACTTC.

The chain couples TRBV11-3 to TRBJ2-7; no clear D. V was clipped by 1 base and J by 0 bases, with 10 bases between them. Germline CDR1 and CDR2: SGHNT and YENEEA. The CDR3 runs to 15 residues. The CDR3 region is CASSLGAASSYEQYF. CDR3 bases: TGTGCCAGCAGCTTAGGGGCAGCAAGCTCCTACGAGCAGTACTTC.

The chain is built from TRBV4-1 and TRBJ2-3; D ambiguous. The CDR3 loop spans 15 amino acids. V lost 4 bases, J lost 2 bases, and 13 bases lay in between. CDR1 and CDR2 (germline): MGHRA, YSYEKL. CDR3 nucleotides: TGCGCCAGCAGCCCCTTAGGAAGCCCCACAGATACGCAGTATTTT. Translated, it gives CASSPLGSPTDTQYF.

The chain uses TRBV7-3 and TRBJ2-1; 10 bases are a match to TRBD2. V lost 4 bases and J lost 10; bases outside the gene matches: 13. Germline values: CDR1 SGHTA, CDR2 FQGTGA. The CDR3 is 16 residues long. Here the CDR3 reads CASSYSSGGLGGEQFF. The CDR3 nucleotides are TGTGCCAGCAGCTACTCTAGCGGGGGACTAGGGGGAGAGCAGTTCTTC.

This clonotype is medium-sized within its sample. The chain links TRBV7-9 to TRBJ1-1, with D possibly TRBD1 on 5 matching bases. Trimming removed 11 bases from V and 4 bases from J, with 17 bases in between. This CDR3 has 13 amino acids. Per germline, CDR1 SEHNR and CDR2 FQNEAQ (reference sequence). CDR3: CAGIGEFGTEAFF. In nucleotides, the CDR3 is TGTGCCGGGATAGGGGAGTTCGGCACTGAAGCTTTCTTT.